This entry is about one T cell receptor beta chain. The antigen is unknown. This sample is part of a study of Tregs in tolerant kidney transplant recipients. Turning to the study itself: Mixed chimerism was transient after nonmyeloablative marrow transplants from related graft donors. Study-wide results and caveats: Tregs expanded with activated donor B cells seemed most donor-specific. Nucleotide sequences could not be compared across some patients' samples due to primer changes.

Assay: immunoSEQ multiplex PCR; the TCRdb copy retains only in-frame clones and omits some. The table lists fewer than 20,000 clones, about 53% of them singletons, with 2.5% to 4% in the top ten. After 5 to 7 days with irradiated graft donor PBMCs, CFSE-labeled recipient PBMCs were FACS-sorted. The sequencing used CD4+ T cells from blood cultured with allogeneic cells, collected before the transplant. This clonotype was obtained from a human patient who received a combined kidney and bone marrow transplant.

CDR3 sequence: CASSQRTGQVDYGYTF. The CDR3 DNA is TGTGCCAGCAGCCAACGGACAGGGCAAGTAGACTATGGCTACACCTTC. The J gene is TRBJ1-2, the V gene TRBV4-2; TRBD1 agrees at 8 bases. The CDR3 extends over 16 amino acids. V was clipped by 2 bases and J by 3 bases; unmatched bases: 8. Germline V gene data show CDR1 as LGHNA and CDR2 as YNFKEQ.